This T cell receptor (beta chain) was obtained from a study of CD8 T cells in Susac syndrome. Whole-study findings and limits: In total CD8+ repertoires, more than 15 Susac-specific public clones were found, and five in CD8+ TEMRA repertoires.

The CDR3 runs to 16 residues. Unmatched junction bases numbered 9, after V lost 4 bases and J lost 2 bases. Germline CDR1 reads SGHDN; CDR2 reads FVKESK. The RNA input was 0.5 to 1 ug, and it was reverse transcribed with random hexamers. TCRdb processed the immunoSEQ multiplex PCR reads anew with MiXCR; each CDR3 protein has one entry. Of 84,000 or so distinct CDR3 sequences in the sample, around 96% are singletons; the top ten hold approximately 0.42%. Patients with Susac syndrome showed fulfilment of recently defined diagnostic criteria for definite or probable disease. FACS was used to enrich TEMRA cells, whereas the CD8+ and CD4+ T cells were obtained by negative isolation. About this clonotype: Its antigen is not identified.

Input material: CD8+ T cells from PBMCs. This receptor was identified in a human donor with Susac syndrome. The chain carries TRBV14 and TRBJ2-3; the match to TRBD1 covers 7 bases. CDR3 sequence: CASSPPGQHNTDTQYF. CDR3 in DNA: TGTGCCAGCAGCCCGCCGGGACAGCACAACACAGATACGCAGTATTTT.